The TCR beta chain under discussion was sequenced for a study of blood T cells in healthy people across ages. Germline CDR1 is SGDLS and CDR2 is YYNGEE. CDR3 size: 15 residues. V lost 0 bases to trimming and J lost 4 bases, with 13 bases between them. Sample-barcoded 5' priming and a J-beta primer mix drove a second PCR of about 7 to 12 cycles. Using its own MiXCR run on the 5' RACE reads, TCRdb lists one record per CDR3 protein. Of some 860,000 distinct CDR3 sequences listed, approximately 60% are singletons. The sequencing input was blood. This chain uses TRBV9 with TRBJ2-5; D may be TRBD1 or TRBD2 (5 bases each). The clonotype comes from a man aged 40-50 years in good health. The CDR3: CASSVGDPIGETQYF. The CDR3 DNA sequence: TGTGCCAGCAGCGTAGGGGACCCGATAGGAGAGACCCAGTACTTC.